One sample yielded the 2 T cell receptor beta chains listed below, sequenced in a study of blood T cell repertoires in COVID-19. The table came from immunoSEQ multiplex PCR; TCRdb's copy has only in-frame clones and leaves some out. This sample has about 400,000 clones, with roughly 88% found just once. The specimen sequenced was PBMCs or T cells enriched from blood (not recorded which). Receptors were obtained from a woman aged 40 to 50 with acute COVID-19.

The chain uses TRBV13 and TRBJ1-2, with 7 bases that match TRBD1. Germline trimming cut 3 bases from V and 4 bases from J; bases unmatched to any gene: 8. The CDR3 spans 15 residues. Germline CDR1 reads PRHDT; CDR2 reads FYEKMQ (reference sequence). In nucleotides, the CDR3 is TGTGCCAGCAGCTTGAGAGGACAGGCGGCCTATGGCTACACCTTC. Amino acid sequence: CASSLRGQAAYGYTF.

The genes are TRBV5-5 and TRBJ2-1, with 9 bases matching TRBD1. The germline CDR1 and CDR2 sequences are SGHKS and YYEKEE (reference sequence). Unmatched junction bases numbered 9, after V lost 2 bases and J lost 15 bases. This CDR3 has 13 amino acids. The chain's CDR3 is CASSFSPDRGVFF. DNA of the CDR3: TGTGCCAGCAGCTTCTCCCCCGACAGGGGGGTGTTCTTC.